Below are 32 T cell receptor beta chains sequenced from a single sample in a study of T cells in Graves' hyperthyroidism and ophthalmopathy (dated by TCRdb to the late 2010s). Library construction relied on multiplex PCR. The data were produced on an Illumina HiSeq 2000. TCR beta CDR3 regions were amplified from RNA transcripts. The first round of RT-PCR for the TCR CDR3 was performed with the HTBI primer set and the Qiagen OneStep RT-PCR kit. TCRdb passed the public sequencing reads through fastp at Q25 and MiXCR, retaining productive beta sequences. Under each unique CDR3 protein, matching rows form one entry showing the most common genes and DNA. In all, the sample holds around 400,000 distinct CDR3 sequences, and just under 25% of those were seen once. About 70% of the sample is taken by the ten largest. Sequencing used blood. These receptors were obtained from a man aged 45-65 years with Graves' hyperthyroidism.

The chain uses TRBV5-1 and TRBJ1-4; D not resolved. Trimming pared 0 bases from V and 7 bases from J, leaving 13 bases between. The CDR3 runs to 15 residues. The germline V gene has CDR1 SGHRS and CDR2 YFSETQ. The CDR3 region is CASSLVARTGEKLFF. CDR3 sequence (DNA): TGCGCCAGCAGCTTGGTGGCCAGGACGGGTGAAAAACTGTTTTTT.

This clonotype has a count of ten or more. The V and J genes are TRBV5-1 and TRBJ2-1; 10 bases agree with TRBD2. This CDR3 spans 15 amino acids. Trimming at V came to 7 bases and at J to 7 bases, leaving 11 bases not matched to a gene. Germline CDR1 and CDR2: SGHRS and YFSETQ. The CDR3 DNA reads TGCGCCAGCTGCTGTCCCCCTAGCGGGAGTAATGAGCAGTTCTTC. Translation gives CASCCPPSGSNEQFF.

The chain carries TRBV4-1 and TRBJ1-5; D remains ambiguous. V shed 3 bases and J shed 5 bases, with 11 bases lying between them. Germline CDR1 reads MGHRA; CDR2 reads YSYEKL. CDR3 length: 14 residues. CDR3 sequence reads: CASSQDSRDQPQHF. The CDR3 DNA reads as TGCGCCAGCAGCCAGGACTCAAGGGATCAGCCCCAGCATTTT.

The rearrangement uses TRBV27 and TRBJ2-1; D is undetermined. V lost 7 bases, J lost 0 bases, and 7 bases lay in between. Germline CDR1 and CDR2: MNHEY and SMNVEV (reference sequence). The CDR3 is 13 residues long. The DNA of the CDR3 is TGTGCCAGCATAGGCACCTCCTACAATGAGCAGTTCTTC. This codes for CASIGTSYNEQFF.

Many counts were recorded for this clonotype. The rearrangement links TRBV27 to TRBJ2-7, with D perhaps being TRBD1 or TRBD2 (6 bases each). The CDR3 is 14 amino acids. Trimming cost V 4 bases and J 2 bases, with 12 bases left between them. CDR1 MNHEY and CDR2 SMNVEV come from the germline V gene (reference sequence). The CDR3 spells CASSSSRGPYEQYF. As DNA, the CDR3 is TGTGCCAGCAGTTCAAGCCGGGGGCCCTACGAGCAGTACTTC.

The sample holds a few counts of this clonotype. The V gene is TRBV10-2, the J gene TRBJ2-3; the match to TRBD2 covers 9 bases. V lost 0 bases to trimming and J lost 6 bases; unmatched junction nucleotides: 7. The CDR3 length is 16 residues. From germline, CDR1 is WSHSY and CDR2 SAAADI. CDR3 sequence: CASSESRLAGTDTQYF. CDR3 bases: TGCGCCAGCAGTGAGTCGCGGCTAGCGGGAACCGATACGCAGTATTTT.

The genes are TRBV12-3 or TRBV12-4 and TRBJ2-2; a weak D match, TRBD1 (5 bases). V lost 3 bases to trimming and J lost 1 base, with 9 bases between them. CDR3 length: 15 residues. Here the CDR3 reads CASSLGPGNTGELFF. In DNA form, the CDR3 reads TGTGCCAGCAGTTTGGGGCCAGGGAACACCGGGGAGCTGTTTTTT.

The chain uses TRBV30 and TRBJ1-2; D might be TRBD1 (5 bases). V was clipped by 7 bases and J by 3 bases, with 15 bases between them. This CDR3 comprises 13 residues. Germline V gene sequence: CDR1 GTSNPN, CDR2 SVGIG (reference sequence). The CDR3 region has the DNA TGTGCCTTACGGGACCGAGGGGACTATGGCTACACCTTC. Its protein is CALRDRGDYGYTF.

The V and J genes are TRBV20-1 and TRBJ1-1; 10 bases fit TRBD1. This CDR3 contains 14 residues. V lost 2 bases, J lost 4 bases, and 4 bases stayed unmatched. Germline-derived CDR1 and CDR2 are DFQATT and SNEGSKA (reference sequence). The CDR3 sequence is CSARPGTGVTEAFF. The CDR3, as DNA: TGCAGTGCTAGACCCGGGACAGGGGTCACTGAAGCTTTCTTT.

This clonotype was recorded a few times. This chain joins TRBV20-1 and TRBJ2-5; TRBD2 is a possible D gene (5 bases). In germline, CDR1 is DFQATT, CDR2 SNEGSKA (reference sequence). The ends were cut back, 4 bases at V and 5 bases at J, with 14 bases in the middle. The CDR3 covers 13 residues. The CDR3: CSAKREAAETQYF. The CDR3 DNA is TGCAGTGCTAAAAGGGAAGCGGCGGAGACCCAGTACTTC.

This clonotype was observed at least ten times. CDR3 coding DNA: TGTGCCAGCAGTGCGTTAACGGGGACAGGAGGTGAGGAGCAGTACTTC. Protein product: CASSALTGTGGEEQYF. The V and J genes are TRBV28 and TRBJ2-7; the match to TRBD1 covers 8 bases. The J segment lost 7 bases and the V segment lost 5 bases, leaving 16 bases of the junction unmatched. CDR3 length: 16 amino acids. Germline CDR1 and CDR2: MDHEN and SYDVKM.

This clonotype was seen at least ten times. The junction departs from germline at one end; a sequencing error may be responsible. The CDR3 DNA reads as TGTGCCAGCAGCGAAGTTTATAGCGGACAGAACAATGAGCAGTTCTTC. Protein sequence: CASSEVYSGQNNEQFF. This chain joins TRBV2 and TRBJ2-1; D is tentatively TRBD1 or TRBD2 (6 bases each). CDR3 length equals 16 residues. Germline V gene lookup returns CDR1 SNHLY and CDR2 FYNNEI.

This clonotype was recorded at least ten times. The chain couples TRBV5-1 to TRBJ2-3, with 7 bases that match TRBD2. V shed 6 bases, J shed 1 base, and the junction held 5 bases outside the gene matches. The germline V gene has CDR1 SGHRS and CDR2 YFSETQ. The length of the CDR3 is 14 residues. This chain's CDR3 is CASKGGDRTDTQYF. The CDR3, as DNA: TGCGCCAGCAAGGGAGGGGACCGCACAGATACGCAGTATTTT.

This clonotype was counted only a few times. The rearrangement links TRBV3-1 to TRBJ2-3; no firm D call. This CDR3 has 14 amino acids. Germline V gene sequence: CDR1 LGHDT, CDR2 YNNKEL (reference sequence). V gave up 4 bases and J gave up 1 base, with 9 bases separating them. The CDR3 sequence is CASSLTARTDTQYF. The CDR3 DNA reads as TGTGCCAGCAGCCTAACAGCCCGCACAGATACGCAGTATTTT.

Only a few counts were recorded for this clonotype. CDR3 in amino acids: CSGPAGGEQFF. The CDR3 DNA sequence: TGCAGCGGCCCAGCGGGTGGGGAGCAGTTCTTC. The rearrangement links TRBV29-1 to TRBJ2-1; D perhaps matches TRBD2 (6 bases). The germline CDR1 and CDR2 sequences are SQVTM and ANQGSEA. The CDR3 is 11 amino acids. Trimming took off 7 bases at V and 10 bases at J, with 14 bases between the two ends.

A few counts support this clonotype. The V call is TRBV7-9, the J call TRBJ2-3, with 8 bases aligning to TRBD1. In germline, CDR1 is SEHNR, CDR2 FQNEAQ (reference sequence). CDR3 size: 14 residues. V trimming: 5 bases; J trimming: 5 bases; junction bases outside the gene matches: 6. The CDR3: CASSTRTGRDTQYF. The CDR3 nucleotides are TGTGCCAGCAGCACAAGGACAGGGAGAGATACGCAGTATTTT.

At least ten counts were recorded for this clonotype. This rearrangement joins TRBV11-2 to TRBJ2-1; tentatively, D is TRBD1 (6 bases). The length of the CDR3 is 15 residues. Trimming took 0 bases from V and 10 from J, leaving 16 bases between them. CDR1 and CDR2 (germline): SGHAT, FQNNGV. CDR3 DNA sequence: TGTGCCAGCAGCTTAGAAATGGGGGCGAAGATGGAGCAGTTCTTC. Protein product: CASSLEMGAKMEQFF. Based on the CDR3 plus reference TRBV11-2 and TRBJ2-1, the full variable domain is EAGVAQSPRYKIIEKRQSVAFWCNPISGHATLYWYQQILGQGPKLLIQFQNNGVVDDSQLPKDRFSAERLKGVDSTLKIQPAKLEDSAVYLCASSLEMGAKMEQFFGPGTRLTVL.

This clonotype was seen only a few times. The genes are TRBV29-1 and TRBJ2-3; D remains ambiguous. V lost 4 bases, J lost 0 bases, and 8 bases lay in between. The CDR3 has 13 amino acids. Germline V gene data show CDR1 as SQVTM and CDR2 as ANQGSEA. CDR3 in DNA: TGCAGCGTTGCTCTGGACAGCACAGATACGCAGTATTTT. This sequence encodes CSVALDSTDTQYF.

CDR3 coding DNA: TGTGCCAGCAGTGTGGCCCCCAACTATGGCTACACCTTC. Translated, it gives CASSVAPNYGYTF. V gene TRBV6-1 combines with J gene TRBJ1-2; D not certain. The CDR3 contains 13 residues. The V end was cut by 4 bases, the J end by 2 bases, with 8 bases between. Germline CDR1 reads MNHNS; CDR2 reads SASEGT.

The rearrangement joins TRBV12-5 to TRBJ2-3; TRBD2 agrees at 7 bases. V gave up 3 bases and J gave up 2 bases; unmatched junction bases: 8. The CDR3 sequence is 16 residues long. Looked up from germline, CDR1 is LGHNT and CDR2 is FRNRAP. The CDR3 DNA is TGTGCTAGTGGTTTCCCCGCGGGAGAGCCCACAGATACGCAGTATTTT. Its protein product is CASGFPAGEPTDTQYF.

V gene TRBV3-1 combines with J gene TRBJ2-5; D is possibly TRBD1 (6 bases). The length of the CDR3 is 16 residues. CDR1 and CDR2 from the germline V gene are LGHDT and YNNKEL (reference sequence). Trimming left V 1 base short and J 4 bases short, with 16 bases between. As DNA, the CDR3 is TGTGCCAGCAGCCAAGGAATTCTACAGGGCGGAGAGACCCAGTACTTC. Residues: CASSQGILQGGETQYF.

Details on this clonotype: A much larger clone differs from this one at a single base, so this may be a read error. The CDR3 does not close with the conserved phenylalanine or tryptophan, likely indicating a read error. J is TRBJ1-2 and V is TRBV11-2; D unclear. Trimming removed 0 bases at V and 8 bases at J, with 10 bases between. Germline CDR1 is SGHAT and CDR2 is FQNNGV. The CDR3 is 13 amino acids. The CDR3 bases are TGTGCCAGCAGCTTAGAACCCGGGTCGGGCTACACCCTC. This gives the protein CASSLEPGSGYTL.

The rearrangement links TRBV2 to TRBJ2-6; no clear D gene. Trimming removed 5 bases at V and 2 bases at J, with 16 bases between. This CDR3 comprises 17 residues. The germline V gene encodes CDR1 SNHLY and CDR2 FYNNEI. The CDR3 here is CASSHRPSLTGANVLTF. CDR3 DNA sequence: TGTGCCAGCAGTCACCGGCCTTCCTTGACTGGGGCCAACGTCCTGACTTTC.

This clonotype was detected many times. The genes are TRBV28 and TRBJ1-1; a weak D match, TRBD1 (5 bases). The V gene lost 2 bases and the J gene lost 4 bases, with 11 bases spanning the gap. The germline gives CDR1 MDHEN, CDR2 SYDVKM. This CDR3 has 14 amino acids. CDR3 coding DNA: TGTGCCAGCAGTTTAAGGGGAAGAGTCACTGAAGCTTTCTTT. As protein: CASSLRGRVTEAFF.

CDR3 sequence (DNA): TGTGCCAGCAGCTTAATGGAAGGGAGGAACACTGAAGCTTTCTTT. Its protein product is CASSLMEGRNTEAFF. V is TRBV11-3 and J is TRBJ1-1; D is undetermined. The ends were cut back, 2 bases at V and 1 base at J, with 11 bases in the middle. This CDR3 region has 15 residues. Germline CDR1 reads SGHNT; CDR2 reads YENEEA.

The chain carries TRBV13 and TRBJ2-5; D is perhaps TRBD1 (5 bases). V was cut by 2 bases and J by 4 bases, with 17 bases left in between. CDR1 and CDR2 (germline): PRHDT, FYEKMQ (reference sequence). The CDR3 loop spans 16 amino acids. The CDR3 bases are TGTGCCAGCAGCTTAAGATGGGGCCTCGGCGGAGAGACCCAGTACTTC. It is translated as CASSLRWGLGGETQYF.

A remark on this clonotype: The DNA is left out, because the CDR3 cannot be placed on it with certainty; the CDR3 is given as TCRdb lists it. The CDR3 is CASSLDYFGSGKEEKLFF. The rearrangement uses TRBV7-9 and TRBJ1-4. Ends included, the CDR3 has 18 residues. Germline CDR1 SEHNR, CDR2 FQNEAQ (reference sequence).

V and J are TRBV6-1 and TRBJ2-2, with TRBD2 matching 14 bases. Germline CDR1 is MNHNS and CDR2 is SASEGT. Unmatched junction bases numbered 8, after V lost 2 bases and J lost 6 bases. The CDR3 is 18 residues long. CDR3 nucleotides: TGTGCCAGCAGTGAATTTATTGGGACTAGCGGGAGTTCCGGGGAGCTGTTTTTT. It specifies CASSEFIGTSGSSGELFF.

This clonotype appeared a few times. This chain connects TRBV11-3 to TRBJ2-3, with TRBD2 matching 8 bases. V shed 0 bases and J 3 bases; nucleotides not matched to a gene: 8. Germline V gives CDR1 SGHNT, CDR2 YENEEA. CDR3 length equals 17 residues. The DNA for the CDR3 is TGTGCCAGCAGCTTAGATTCTTCGAGCGGGAGAACAGATACGCAGTATTTT. Its protein is CASSLDSSSGRTDTQYF.

This chain uses TRBV5-6 with TRBJ1-5, with D tentatively TRBD1 (5 bases). V lost 1 base and J lost 7, with 12 bases in between. From germline, CDR1 is SGHDT and CDR2 YYEEEE. The CDR3 is 14 amino acids. The CDR3 protein is CASSLWGILQPQHF. In nucleotides, the CDR3 is TGTGCCAGCAGCTTGTGGGGCATTTTACAGCCCCAGCATTTT.

This clonotype appeared many times. V and J are TRBV18 and TRBJ2-2, with no clear D. This CDR3 is built from 13 residues. Trimming cost V 5 bases and J 4 bases, with 8 bases left between them. Germline CDR1 reads KGHSH; CDR2 reads LQKENI. This CDR3 is CASSTRSTGELFF. The DNA of the CDR3 is TGTGCCAGCTCAACGAGGTCCACCGGGGAGCTGTTTTTT.

This clonotype occurred many times. The chain recombines TRBV7-9 with TRBJ1-1; D gene ambiguous. The CDR3 covers 14 residues. CDR1 and CDR2 from the germline V gene are SEHNR and FQNEAQ (reference sequence). The V end lost 6 bases, the J end lost 1 base, and 12 bases lay between the germline ends. The CDR3 DNA is TGTGCCAGCAGGAAAGCCGACAAGAACACTGAAGCTTTCTTT. Residues: CASRKADKNTEAFF.